One and the same sample provided the 5 T cell receptor beta chains below, sequenced in a study of blood T cell repertoires in COVID-19. The assay was immunoSEQ multiplex PCR, and TCRdb's table has in-frame clones only and misses some. The sample comprises tens of thousands of clones, about 89% of which are singletons, and 4.5% to 5.5% rests with the top ten. Material: peripheral blood. Receptor source: a man between 60 and 70 years old with COVID-19, enrolled during active disease.

This rearrangement joins TRBV19 to TRBJ2-1; TRBD2 matches 11 bases. Germline values: CDR1 LNHDA, CDR2 SQIVND (reference sequence). V lost 2 bases and J lost 1; bases outside the gene matches: 7. The CDR3 extends over 18 amino acids. The CDR3, as DNA: TGTGCCAGTAGTATAAGGATGCTAGCGGGAGGATCCTACAATGAGCAGTTCTTC. It yields the protein CASSIRMLAGGSYNEQFF.

The rearrangement uses TRBV18 and TRBJ1-2; 7 bases are shared with TRBD1. Trimming at V came to 7 bases and at J to 8 bases, leaving 7 bases not matched to a gene. The CDR3 loop spans 12 amino acids. Germline V CDR1 and CDR2: KGHSH, LQKENI. The CDR3 protein is CASFGQGEGYTF. Here the CDR3 DNA reads TGTGCCAGCTTTGGGCAGGGGGAAGGCTACACCTTC. The whole variable domain, remainder taken from reference TRBV18 and TRBJ1-2, is NAGVMQNPRHLVRRRGQEARLRCSPMKGHSHVYWYRQLPEEGLKFMVYLQKENIIDESGMPKERFSAEFPKEGPSILRIQQVVRGDSAAYFCASFGQGEGYTFGSGTRLTVV.

CDR3 sequence: CASSYDGQGGGYTF. Here the CDR3 DNA reads TGTGCCAGCAGTTACGACGGACAGGGCGGAGGCTACACCTTC. The chain carries TRBV6-5 and TRBJ1-2; 8 bases map to TRBD1. Germline CDR1 MNHEY, CDR2 SVGAGI. This CDR3 is built from 14 residues. Unmatched junction bases numbered 7, after V lost 2 bases and J lost 8 bases.

In this sample, this clone turned up once. The chain links TRBV5-8 to TRBJ1-1, with a tentative D call TRBD1 (5 bases). V lost 2 bases to trimming and J lost 11 bases, with 19 bases between them. CDR1 is SGHTS and CDR2 is YDEGEE in the germline V gene. The CDR3 is 14 amino acids. The DNA for the CDR3 is TGTGCCAGCAGCTTCGCCACAGGAGACGAAGGGGCTTTCTTT. Its protein is CASSFATGDEGAFF.

The rearrangement uses TRBV12-2 and TRBJ2-3; the table's D call TRBD2 went unverified against the DNA. TRBV12-2 is marked as a pseudogene. The CDR3 length is 17 residues. The CDR3 DNA is TGTGCAAGTCGCTTACCGGGACTAGCGGGGCTCACAGATACGCAGTATTTT. Translated: CASRLPGLAGLTDTQYF.